These 22 T cell receptor beta chains share one sample of origin, sequenced in a study of technical replicates of blood from four donors. Profiling relied on immunoSEQ multiplex PCR, and the TCRdb table lists in-frame clones only, not all of them. Among 80,000 or so clones, around 94% were seen once, and the ten largest hold 0.38%. Sequencing was done on a sample of T cells isolated from PBMCs. The receptor source for this set is a human donor in good health.

V and J are TRBV28 and TRBJ1-5; the D is unclear. The CDR3 consists of 15 residues. Trimming pared 4 bases from V and 0 bases from J, leaving 10 bases between. The germline CDR1 and CDR2 sequences are MDHEN and SYDVKM. This chain's CDR3 is CASSSDGLSNQPQHF. Written as DNA, the CDR3 is TGTGCCAGCAGTTCGGACGGACTTAGCAATCAGCCCCAGCATTTT.

The chain is built from TRBV7-9 and TRBJ2-5; perhaps TRBD2 as D (5 bases). CDR1 and CDR2 from the germline V gene are SEHNR and FQNEAQ (reference sequence). The ends were cut back, 0 bases at V and 5 bases at J, with 16 bases in the middle. The CDR3 spans 16 residues. CDR3: CASSLARTAERETQYF. In nucleotides, the CDR3 is TGTGCCAGCAGCTTAGCTAGGACTGCGGAGAGGGAGACCCAGTACTTC.

The V and J genes are TRBV28 and TRBJ1-1; 9 positions match TRBD1. The CDR3 is 16 amino acids. The V and J ends lost 7 bases and 5 bases, in that order; junction bases with no gene match: 14. Germline-derived CDR1 and CDR2 are MDHEN and SYDVKM. CDR3 coding DNA: TGTGCCAGCACGACCAGCAGGGGGACAGGGTGGACTGAAGCTTTCTTT. It specifies CASTTSRGTGWTEAFF.

This chain uses TRBV10-3 with TRBJ2-3, with D unresolved. This CDR3 comprises 14 residues. Between the trimmed V and J ends, which lost 6 bases and 0 bases, there was a span of 10 bases. Germline assignment: CDR1 ENHRY and CDR2 SYGVKD. CDR3 bases: TGTGCCATCAGAGGCAGACAAAGCACAGATACGCAGTATTTT. Its protein is CAIRGRQSTDTQYF.

This clone was picked up a small number of times. V gene TRBV30 combines with J gene TRBJ1-1; D is undetermined. CDR3 length equals 12 residues. The V gene's germline CDR1 is GTSNPN and CDR2 SVGIG (reference sequence). With 7 bases removed from V and 3 bases from J, the gap between germline ends came to 12 bases. The DNA of the CDR3 is TGTGCCTCCCAGCGGGCGGACACTGAAGCTTTCTTT. Translated: CASQRADTEAFF.

The V gene is TRBV18, the J gene TRBJ1-1; 7 nucleotides align to TRBD1. This CDR3 comprises 15 residues. Germline trimming cut 3 bases from V and 1 base from J; bases unmatched to any gene: 5. Germline-derived CDR1 and CDR2 are KGHSH and LQKENI. CDR3 residues: CASSPMTGKNTEAFF. CDR3 nucleotides: TGTGCCAGCTCACCGATGACAGGGAAGAACACTGAAGCTTTCTTT. The full variable domain, with the rest looked up from reference TRBV18 and TRBJ1-1, is NAGVMQNPRHLVRRRGQEARLRCSPMKGHSHVYWYRQLPEEGLKFMVYLQKENIIDESGMPKERFSAEFPKEGPSILRIQQVVRGDSAAYFCASSPMTGKNTEAFFGQGTRLTVV.

The genes are TRBV4-2 and TRBJ2-7; weak D call: TRBD2 (6 bases). The CDR3 consists of 13 residues. The germline CDR1 and CDR2 sequences are LGHNA and YNFKEQ. V was pared by 5 bases and J by 4 bases, with 12 bases between. CDR3 nucleotide sequence: TGTGCCAGCAGCGAAAACGGGGGATACGAGCAGTACTTC. It is translated as CASSENGGYEQYF.

This chain connects TRBV9 to TRBJ2-1; 9 nucleotides align to TRBD2. This CDR3 region has 15 residues. Germline V lookup: CDR1 SGDLS, CDR2 YYNGEE. The V and J ends lost 1 base and 5 bases, in that order; junction bases with no gene match: 4. CDR3 amino acids: CASSVTSGRNNEQFF. DNA for the CDR3: TGTGCCAGCAGCGTAACTAGCGGGCGTAACAATGAGCAGTTCTTC.

The rearrangement links TRBV30 to TRBJ2-3; TRBD2 agrees at 9 bases. CDR3 length: 14 amino acids. Looked up from germline, CDR1 is GTSNPN and CDR2 is SVGIG (reference sequence). J gave up 1 base and V 4 bases, and 3 bases lay outside the gene matches. The CDR3 DNA sequence: TGTGCCTGGAAACAGCGGGAGGGCACAGATACGCAGTATTTT. Its protein product is CAWKQREGTDTQYF.

The chain links TRBV5-1 to TRBJ2-5, with D possibly matching TRBD2 (6 bases). Trimming shortened V by 3 bases and J by 2 bases, and 14 bases separated the two germline ends. The germline gives CDR1 SGHRS, CDR2 YFSETQ. The CDR3 loop spans 15 amino acids. The DNA for the CDR3 is TGCGCCAGCAGCTGGGCTAGCGCGAATCAAGAGACCCAGTACTTC. It yields the protein CASSWASANQETQYF.

V usage is TRBV5-8 and J usage is TRBJ2-1; 8 positions match TRBD2. With 4 bases clipped from V and 3 bases from J, the junction kept 6 bases outside the gene matches. The CDR3 is 15 amino acids. Germline V lookup: CDR1 SGHTS, CDR2 YDEGEE. The CDR3 DNA sequence: TGTGCCAGCAGCCAGGGGACTAGTGACTACAATGAGCAGTTCTTC. Its protein product is CASSQGTSDYNEQFF.

The CDR3 loop is CASSFWSVNTEAFF. CDR3 nucleotides: TGCGCCAGCAGCTTTTGGTCGGTGAACACTGAAGCTTTCTTT. The V gene is TRBV5-1, the J gene TRBJ1-1; D unclear. The germline V and J ends were trimmed by 2 bases and 0 bases, with 8 bases remaining between them. CDR1 and CDR2 (germline): SGHRS, YFSETQ. This CDR3 has 14 amino acids.

The rearrangement joins TRBV13 to TRBJ1-2, with D possibly TRBD1 on 5 matching bases. Germline values: CDR1 PRHDT, CDR2 FYEKMQ (reference sequence). The CDR3 spans 15 residues. Trimming took off 2 bases at V and 0 bases at J, with 10 bases between the two ends. The CDR3 reads CASSLRQWANYGYTF. In DNA, the CDR3 is TGTGCCAGCAGCTTAAGACAGTGGGCTAACTATGGCTACACCTTC.

The gene calls are TRBV9 and TRBJ2-3; no firm D call. V was pared by 0 bases and J by 0 bases, with 5 bases between. The CDR3 length is 14 residues. Germline lookup yields CDR1 SGDLS and CDR2 YYNGEE. This CDR3 reads CASSVAPSTDTQYF. The CDR3 nucleotides read TGTGCCAGCAGCGTAGCTCCTAGCACAGATACGCAGTATTTT.

The chain employs TRBV4-1 and TRBJ1-5, with unresolved D. The germline V gene has CDR1 MGHRA and CDR2 YSYEKL. V gave up 0 bases and J gave up 6 bases, with 12 bases separating them. The CDR3 runs to 15 residues. CDR3 sequence reads: CASSQDRRGSQPQHF. The CDR3 coding sequence is TGCGCCAGCAGCCAAGATCGCCGGGGTAGTCAGCCCCAGCATTTT.

This chain joins TRBV7-2 and TRBJ1-1; D not certain. Germline-derived CDR1 and CDR2 are SGHTA and FQGNSA. The V end was cut by 2 bases, the J end by 2 bases, with 9 bases between. This CDR3 is 14 amino acids long. The CDR3 region is CASSLNQVNTEAFF. The DNA of the CDR3 is TGTGCCAGCAGCTTAAACCAGGTCAACACTGAAGCTTTCTTT.

The chain couples TRBV11-3 to TRBJ2-7, with D hard to call. The V gene's germline CDR1 is SGHNT and CDR2 YENEEA. The CDR3 spans 13 residues. V was clipped by 2 bases and J by 3 bases, with 8 bases between them. In DNA form, the CDR3 reads TGTGCCAGCAGCTTAACCGAGAACTACGAGCAGTACTTC. It is translated as CASSLTENYEQYF.

The chain recombines TRBV7-8 with TRBJ1-5; D is undetermined. Trimming shortened V by 7 bases and J by 5 bases, and 15 bases separated the two germline ends. CDR1 SGHVS and CDR2 FQNEAQ come from the germline V gene. The length of the CDR3 is 14 residues. The CDR3 DNA is TGTGCCAGCACCCGTGGAATCCAGGATCAGCCCCAGCATTTT. It specifies CASTRGIQDQPQHF.

This CDR3 reads CASRGGARRETQYF. CDR3 nucleotide sequence: TGTGCCAGCAGGGGTGGGGCGCGTAGAGAGACCCAGTACTTC. V is TRBV27 and J is TRBJ2-5, with D perhaps matching TRBD1 (5 bases). The germline V gene has CDR1 MNHEY and CDR2 SMNVEV (reference sequence). The CDR3 runs 14 residues. Trimming pared 6 bases from V and 4 bases from J, leaving 15 bases between.

This clone showed up just once. The rearrangement links TRBV7-3 to TRBJ2-4; D perhaps matches TRBD2 (6 bases). The V end was cut by 5 bases, the J end by 2 bases, with 10 bases between. The CDR3 is 14 residues long. Germline V lookup: CDR1 SGHTA, CDR2 FQGTGA. The CDR3 region is CASSKRETKNIQYF. CDR3 coding DNA: TGTGCCAGCAGCAAACGGGAGACCAAAAACATTCAGTACTTC.

This chain connects TRBV28 to TRBJ2-7; perhaps TRBD2 as D (5 bases). There are 14 residues in the CDR3. V shed 2 bases and J shed 4 bases, with 12 bases lying between them. Germline loops: CDR1 MDHEN, CDR2 SYDVKM. CDR3 residues: CASSLVGEKYEQYF. CDR3 bases: TGTGCCAGCAGTTTAGTCGGGGAGAAGTACGAGCAGTACTTC.

This rearrangement joins TRBV5-1 to TRBJ1-1; D is undetermined. CDR1 SGHRS and CDR2 YFSETQ come from the germline V gene. This CDR3 spans 13 amino acids. V lost 4 bases, J lost 1 base, and 8 bases lay in between. The DNA for the CDR3 is TGCGCCAGCAGCCACACAGAGAACACTGAAGCTTTCTTT. Its protein product is CASSHTENTEAFF.